Sequencing of this T cell receptor (beta chain) was carried out in a study of cytomegalovirus exposure and HLA in healthy donors. The donors were in the roughly 130-subject validation cohort, distinct from the roughly 700-subject first cohort. Germline loops: CDR1 GTSNPN, CDR2 SVGIG (reference sequence). With 0 bases removed from V and 0 bases from J, the gap between germline ends came to 6 bases. The CDR3 runs to 14 residues. TCRdb keeps only in-frame clones here, not all; method: immunoSEQ multiplex PCR. Of about 160,000 clones listed, 65% to 90% were seen once; the top ten hold 2% to 2.5%. A remark on this clone: Other DNA sequences in the sample encode the same CDR3.

Sequences were obtained from PBMCs. This receptor was identified in a woman aged 18-29 years in good health and CMV-seronegative. The rearrangement links TRBV30 to TRBJ1-3, with TRBD1 as a possible D gene (5 bases). CDR3 amino acids: CAWSVGGSGNTIYF. CDR3 in DNA: TGTGCCTGGAGTGTGGGGGGCTCTGGAAACACCATATATTTT.